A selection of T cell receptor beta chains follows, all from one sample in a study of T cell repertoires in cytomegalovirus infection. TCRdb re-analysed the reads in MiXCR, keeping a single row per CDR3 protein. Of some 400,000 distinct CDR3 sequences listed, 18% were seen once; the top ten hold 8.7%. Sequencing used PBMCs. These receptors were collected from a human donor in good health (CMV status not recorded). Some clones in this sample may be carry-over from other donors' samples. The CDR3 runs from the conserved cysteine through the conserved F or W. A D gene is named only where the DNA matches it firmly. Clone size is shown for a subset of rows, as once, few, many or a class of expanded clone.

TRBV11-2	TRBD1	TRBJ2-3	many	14	TGTGCCAGCAGCGCAGACAGGGCGACAGATACGCAGTATTTT	CASSADRATDTQYF
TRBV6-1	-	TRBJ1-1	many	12	TGTGCCAGCACAGGGAGAAACACTGAAGCTTTCTTT	CASTGRNTEAFF
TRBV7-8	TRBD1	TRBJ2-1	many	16	TGTGCCAGCAGCCCGAGGGGACAGAGCTCCTACAATGAGCAGTTCTTC	CASSPRGQSSYNEQFF
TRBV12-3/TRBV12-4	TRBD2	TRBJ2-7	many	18	TGTGCCAGCAGTTTTGGGCCCGTGGGGGGACTAGGGGCCTACGAGCAGTACTTC	CASSFGPVGGLGAYEQYF
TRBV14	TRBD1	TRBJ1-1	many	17	TGTGCCAGCAGCCAACCGGGACAGGGCAGGTGGAACACTGAAGCTTTCTTT	CASSQPGQGRWNTEAFF
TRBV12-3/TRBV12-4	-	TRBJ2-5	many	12	TGTGCCAGCAGTTTGGGGATGGAGACCCAGTACTTC	CASSLGMETQYF
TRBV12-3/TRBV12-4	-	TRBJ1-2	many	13	TGTGCCAGCAGTTTCGAGGCTAGTTATGGCTACACCTTC	CASSFEASYGYTF
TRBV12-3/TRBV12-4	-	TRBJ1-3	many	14	TGTGCCAGCAGTTTATCACCTAAAGGAAACACCATATATTTT	CASSLSPKGNTIYF
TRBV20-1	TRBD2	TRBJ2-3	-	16	TGCAGTGCTTCAGCCAATAGCGGGGAACATCAAGATACGCAGTATTTT	CSASANSGEHQDTQYF
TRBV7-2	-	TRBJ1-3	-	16	TGTGCCAGCAGCTTATCGGACGTCCGCTCTGGAAACACCATATATTTT	CASSLSDVRSGNTIYF
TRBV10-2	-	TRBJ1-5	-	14	TGCGCCAGCAGTGAGTGGGACAGCAATCAGCCCCAGCATTTT	CASSEWDSNQPQHF
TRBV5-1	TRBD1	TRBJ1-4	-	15	TGCGCCAGCAGCCTCCAGGGACAGGGTGGAGAAAAACTGTTTTTT	CASSLQGQGGEKLFF
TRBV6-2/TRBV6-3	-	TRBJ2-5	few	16	TGTGCCAGCAGGTTATCCCCTCTAGGAGGGAAAGAGACCCAGTACTTC	CASRLSPLGGKETQYF
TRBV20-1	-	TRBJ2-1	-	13	TGCAGTGCCACATTCGGGGTGTACAATGAGCAGTTCTTC	CSATFGVYNEQFF
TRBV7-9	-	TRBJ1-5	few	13	TGTGCCAGCAGCATGCCCGGCAATCAGCCCCAGCATTTT	CASSMPGNQPQHF
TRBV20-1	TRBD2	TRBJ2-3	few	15	TGCAGTGCTACTGAAACACTAGCGGGGACAGATACGCAGTATTTT	CSATETLAGTDTQYF
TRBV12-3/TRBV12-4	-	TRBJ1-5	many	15	TGTGCCAGCAGTTCCGGGAACCAATATAGTCAGCCCCAGCATTTT	CASSSGNQYSQPQHF
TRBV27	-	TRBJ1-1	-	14	TGTGCCAGCAGTTTATCAGGGGGGTGGACTGAAGCTTTCTTT	CASSLSGGWTEAFF
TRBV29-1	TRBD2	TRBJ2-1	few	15	TGCAGCGTTGAACTAGCGGGAGTTCCCTACAATGAGCAGTTCTTC	CSVELAGVPYNEQFF
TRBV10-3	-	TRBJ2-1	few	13	TGTGCCATCAGTCTGGGCAGGGAGAATGAGCAGTTCTTC	CAISLGRENEQFF
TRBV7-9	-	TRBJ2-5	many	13	TGTGCCAGCAGCTTACGGACAAGGGGGACCCAGTACTTC	CASSLRTRGTQYF
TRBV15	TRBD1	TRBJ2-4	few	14	TGTGCCACCAGCAGCCAGGGGGCCTTAAACATTCAGTACTTC	CATSSQGALNIQYF
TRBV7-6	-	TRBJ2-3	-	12	TGTGCCAGCAGCTCAGCGCGGGATACGCAGTATTTT	CASSSARDTQYF
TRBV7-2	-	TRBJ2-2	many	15	TGTGCCAGCAGCTTGGGCGGGACGAACACCGGGGAGCTGTTTTTT	CASSLGGTNTGELFF
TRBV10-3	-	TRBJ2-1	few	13	TGTGCCATCAGTGCGTCCTCAGCGGATGAGCAGTTCTTC	CAISASSADEQFF
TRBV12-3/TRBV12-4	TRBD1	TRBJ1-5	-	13	TGTGCCAGCAGTAGACAGGGGGGTCAGCCCCAGCATTTT	CASSRQGGQPQHF
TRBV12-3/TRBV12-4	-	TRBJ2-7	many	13	TGTGCCAGCAGTGCCCTTCTTATCTACGAGCAGTACTTC	CASSALLIYEQYF
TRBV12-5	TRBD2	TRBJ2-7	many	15	TGTGCTAGTGGCCGTCGACTAGCGGGAGTTTATGAGCAGTACTTC	CASGRRLAGVYEQYF
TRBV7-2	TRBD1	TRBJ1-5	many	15	TGTGCCAGCAGCTTATCAGGGGGCGGCAATCAGCCCCAGCATTTT	CASSLSGGGNQPQHF
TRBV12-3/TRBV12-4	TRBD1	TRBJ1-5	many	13	TGTGCCAGCAGTCCAGGGGGCCGTCAGCCCCAGCATTTT	CASSPGGRQPQHF
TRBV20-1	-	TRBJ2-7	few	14	TGCAGTGCTAGAGATAGGTATACTGCATACGAGCAGTACTTC	CSARDRYTAYEQYF
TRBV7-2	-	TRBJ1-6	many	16	TGTGCCAGCAGCTTAGAGGCGGCAGGGCTTAATTCACCCCTCCACTTT	CASSLEAAGLNSPLHF
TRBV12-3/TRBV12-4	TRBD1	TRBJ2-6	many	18	TGTGCCAGCAGGGGGACAGGGGGCGCCCTTGGTGGGGCCAACGTCCTGACTTTC	CASRGTGGALGGANVLTF
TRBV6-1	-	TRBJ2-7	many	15	TGTGCCAGCAGTGCTTTCGGTCAGGTAAACTACGAGCAGTACTTC	CASSAFGQVNYEQYF
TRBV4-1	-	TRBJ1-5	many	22	TGCGCCAGCAGCCAATCCAGGGTTGTTAAGCAGGAGAGGGGAAAAGACAATCAGCCCCAGCATTTT	CASSQSRVVKQERGKDNQPQHF
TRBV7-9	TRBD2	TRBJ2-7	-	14	TGTGCCAGCGGACGGAGCGGGAGATCATACGAGCAGTACTTC	CASGRSGRSYEQYF
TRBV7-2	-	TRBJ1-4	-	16	TGTGCCAGCAGCTTAGGGACCGGGACGGTAGATGAAAAACTGTTTTTT	CASSLGTGTVDEKLFF
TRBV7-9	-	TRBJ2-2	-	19	TGTGCCAGCAGCTTAGCGCGATGGGGCACCCGAGCGGACACCGGGGAGCTGTTTTTT	CASSLARWGTRADTGELFF
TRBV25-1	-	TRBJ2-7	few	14	TGTGCCAGCAGTGACGGAGGGGCGGGCTACGAGCAGTACTTC	CASSDGGAGYEQYF
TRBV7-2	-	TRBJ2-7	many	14	TGTGCCAGCAGCTTTGGAGGGGATCTATACGAGCAGTACTTC	CASSFGGDLYEQYF
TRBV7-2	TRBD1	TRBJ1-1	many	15	TGTGCCAGCAGCTTAGCGGGGACAGGGGAAACTGAAGCTTTCTTT	CASSLAGTGETEAFF
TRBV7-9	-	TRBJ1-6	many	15	TGTGCCAGCAGCTCCGGGCCGTATAAGGATTCACCCCTCCACTTT	CASSSGPYKDSPLHF
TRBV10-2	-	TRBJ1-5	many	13	TGCGCCAGCAGTCCGGGGGGCAATCAGCCCCAGCATTTT	CASSPGGNQPQHF
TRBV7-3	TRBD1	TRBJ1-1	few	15	TGTGCCAGCAGCTTATTGGGACAGCTGGGGACTGAAGCTTTCTTT	CASSLLGQLGTEAFF
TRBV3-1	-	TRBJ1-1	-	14	TGTGCCAGCAGCCCCAGGGGTTTGATGACTGAAGCTTTCTTT	CASSPRGLMTEAFF
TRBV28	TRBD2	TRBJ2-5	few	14	TGTGCCAGCAGATCTCCGGGGGGTCAAGAGACCCAGTACTTC	CASRSPGGQETQYF
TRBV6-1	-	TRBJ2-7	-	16	TGTGCCAGCAGTCCTCAAGGGGCAGTACTAACCTACGAGCAGTACTTC	CASSPQGAVLTYEQYF
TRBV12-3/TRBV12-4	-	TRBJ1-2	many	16	TGTGCCAGCAGTCTGGCAGGGCAGTCAATACGGGATGGCTACACCTTC	CASSLAGQSIRDGYTF
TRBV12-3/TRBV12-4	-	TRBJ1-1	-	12	TGTGCCAGCAGGTCACTTATCACTGAAGCTTTCTTT	CASRSLITEAFF
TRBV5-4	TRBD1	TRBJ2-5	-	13	TGTGCCAGCAGCGGGACAGGTCAAGAGACCCAGTACTTC	CASSGTGQETQYF
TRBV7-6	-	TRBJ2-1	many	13	TGTGCCAGCAGCTTAGGGGCCACGTTGGAGCAGTTCTTC	CASSLGATLEQFF
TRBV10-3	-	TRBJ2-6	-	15	TGTGCCATCAGTGATGCGAGGGTTGGGGCCAACGTCCTGACTTTC	CAISDARVGANVLTF
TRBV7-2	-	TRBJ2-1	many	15	TGTGCCAGCAGCTTCACTACCAGCTCCTACAATGAGCAGTTCTTC	CASSFTTSSYNEQFF
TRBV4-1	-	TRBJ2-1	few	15	TGCGCCAGCAGCCAAGGGGAAAATACTTTCGATGAGCAGTTCTTC	CASSQGENTFDEQFF
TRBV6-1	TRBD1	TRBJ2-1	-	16	TGTGCCAGCAGGGGACAGGTCCCTCGCTCCTACAATGAGCAGTTCTTC	CASRGQVPRSYNEQFF
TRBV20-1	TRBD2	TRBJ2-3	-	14	TGCAGTGCTAGCCCTAGCGGGAGGGTAGATACGCAGTATTTT	CSASPSGRVDTQYF
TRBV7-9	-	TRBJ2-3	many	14	TGTGCCAGCAGCTTCGGCAGAAAAACAGATACGCAGTATTTT	CASSFGRKTDTQYF